This TCR beta chain was obtained from a study of T cell responses to AZD1222 COVID-19 vaccine. TCRdb's table, derived via immunoSEQ multiplex PCR, lists solely in-frame clones and lacks some. This sample has roughly 100,000 clones, with 88% found just once. Losses at the gene ends were 6 bases for V and 10 bases for J; bases not matched to a gene: 7. CDR3 size: 13 residues. Germline V gives CDR1 SNHLY, CDR2 FYNNEI. Sequencing was performed on peripheral blood, taken on day 0 of AZD1222 vaccination. This TCR was recovered from an adult in good health. V is TRBV2 and J is TRBJ1-1, with 11 bases identical to TRBD1. In DNA, the CDR3 is TGTGCCAGCAGCCGGGACAGGGGGATGGGAGCTTTCTTT. Residues: CASSRDRGMGAFF.